This TCR beta chain was documented in a study of blood T cell repertoires in COVID-19. Study information: Sites across the United States, Italy and Spain contributed samples from acute and convalescent COVID-19. T cells, B-cell-depleted T cells, or PBMCs provided the cDNA or gDNA that served as material.

From germline, CDR1 is SGHRS and CDR2 YFSETQ. The CDR3 has 15 residues. The V and J ends lost 3 bases and 1 base respectively, with 11 bases between them. The assay was immunoSEQ multiplex PCR, and TCRdb's table has in-frame clones only and misses some. The sample includes about 220,000 clones, roughly 80% seen only once; the top ten take around 20%. The receptor was derived from a man younger than 45 with active or convalescent COVID-19. V gene TRBV5-1 combines with J gene TRBJ2-4; D may be TRBD1 (6 bases). Sequenced sample: peripheral blood. The CDR3 DNA sequence: TGCGCCAGCAGCTCCTTACAGGGTGCCAAAAACATTCAGTACTTC. Its translation: CASSSLQGAKNIQYF.